Sequencing of this TCR beta chain was carried out in a study of technical replicates of blood from a handful of donors. Assay used: immunoSEQ multiplex PCR; TCRdb lists only in-frame clones, some missing. The sample shows roughly 80,000 clones, 75% to 90% of them seen only once. Germline V gene lookup returns CDR1 ENHRY and CDR2 SYGVKD. V was pared by 3 bases and J by 4 bases, with 12 bases between. The CDR3 has 14 residues. This TCR came from a human donor in good health. The material sequenced was T cells isolated from PBMCs. The rearrangement links TRBV10-3 to TRBJ1-2, with D unresolved. CDR3: CAISDIRGFYGYTF. The DNA for the CDR3 is TGTGCCATCAGTGATATTCGGGGATTCTATGGCTACACCTTC.